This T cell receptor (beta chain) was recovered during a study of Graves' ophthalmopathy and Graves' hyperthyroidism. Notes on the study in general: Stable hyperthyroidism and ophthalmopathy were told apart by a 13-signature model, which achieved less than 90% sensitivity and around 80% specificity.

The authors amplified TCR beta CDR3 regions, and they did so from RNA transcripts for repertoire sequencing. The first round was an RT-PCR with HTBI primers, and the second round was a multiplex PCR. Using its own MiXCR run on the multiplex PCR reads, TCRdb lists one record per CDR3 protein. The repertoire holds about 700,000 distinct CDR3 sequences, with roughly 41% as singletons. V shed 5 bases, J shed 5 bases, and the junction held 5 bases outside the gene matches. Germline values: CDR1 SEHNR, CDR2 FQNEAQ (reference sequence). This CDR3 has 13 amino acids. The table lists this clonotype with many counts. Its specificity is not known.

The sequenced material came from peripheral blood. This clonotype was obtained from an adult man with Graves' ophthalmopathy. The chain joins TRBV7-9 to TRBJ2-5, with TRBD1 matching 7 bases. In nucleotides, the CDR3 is TGTGCCAGCAGCCGAGGGGGCTTGGAGACCCAGTACTTC. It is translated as CASSRGGLETQYF.